This T cell receptor beta chain was sequenced in a study of blood T cells in healthy people across ages. Trimming pared 6 bases from V and 7 bases from J, leaving 15 bases between. The CDR3 is 13 residues long. Germline lookup yields CDR1 MNHEY and CDR2 SMNVEV (reference sequence). Overall study results and limits: Higher diversity and more naive CD4+ cells were features of long-lived donors, compared to aged donors.

Together with a sample-barcoded 5' primer, a J-beta primer mix was included in a second PCR lasting roughly 6 to 12 cycles. TCRdb fed the 5' RACE reads into MiXCR, producing one record per CDR3 protein. Here the sample spans about 1.7 million distinct CDR3 sequences, approximately 28% being singletons. In this sample, this clonotype turned up once. Its antigen is unidentified. Sequencing input: blood. This clonotype was obtained from a woman in her 30s in good health. The rearrangement links TRBV27 to TRBJ1-2; maybe TRBD1 (6 bases). The CDR3 spells CASRSTGWGGYTF. DNA of the CDR3: TGTGCCAGCAGGTCAACAGGGTGGGGTGGCTACACCTTC.